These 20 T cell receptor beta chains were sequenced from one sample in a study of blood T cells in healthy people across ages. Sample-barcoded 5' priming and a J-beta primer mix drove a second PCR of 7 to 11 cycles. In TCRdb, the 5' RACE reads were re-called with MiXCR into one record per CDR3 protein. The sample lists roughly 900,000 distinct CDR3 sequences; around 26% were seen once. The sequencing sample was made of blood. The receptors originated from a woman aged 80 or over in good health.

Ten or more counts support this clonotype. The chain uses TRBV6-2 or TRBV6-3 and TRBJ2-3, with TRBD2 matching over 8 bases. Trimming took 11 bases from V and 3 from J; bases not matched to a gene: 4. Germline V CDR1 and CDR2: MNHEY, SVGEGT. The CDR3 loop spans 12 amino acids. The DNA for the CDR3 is TGTGCCGCGGGGGGACGGACAGATACGCAGTATTTT. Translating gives CAAGGRTDTQYF.

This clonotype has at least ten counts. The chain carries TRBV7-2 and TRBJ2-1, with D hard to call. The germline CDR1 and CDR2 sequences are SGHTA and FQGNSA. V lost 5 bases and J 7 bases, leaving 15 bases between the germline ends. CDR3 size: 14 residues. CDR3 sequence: CASSPAPTRNEQFF. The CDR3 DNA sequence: TGTGCCAGCAGCCCGGCCCCTACACGGAATGAGCAGTTCTTC.

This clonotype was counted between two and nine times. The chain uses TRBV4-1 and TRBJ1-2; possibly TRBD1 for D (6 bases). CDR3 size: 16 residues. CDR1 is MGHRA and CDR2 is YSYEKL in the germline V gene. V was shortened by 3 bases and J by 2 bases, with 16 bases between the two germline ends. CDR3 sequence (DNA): TGCGCCAGCAGCCAGGAGACAGGCCGTACAAACTATGGCTACACCTTC. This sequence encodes CASSQETGRTNYGYTF.

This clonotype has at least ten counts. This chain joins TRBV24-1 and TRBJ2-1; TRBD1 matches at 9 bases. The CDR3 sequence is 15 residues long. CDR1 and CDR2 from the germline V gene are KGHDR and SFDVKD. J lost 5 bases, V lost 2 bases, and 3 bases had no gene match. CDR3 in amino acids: CATSDSGTGNNEQFF. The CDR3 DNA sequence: TGTGCCACCAGTGATTCCGGGACAGGGAACAATGAGCAGTTCTTC.

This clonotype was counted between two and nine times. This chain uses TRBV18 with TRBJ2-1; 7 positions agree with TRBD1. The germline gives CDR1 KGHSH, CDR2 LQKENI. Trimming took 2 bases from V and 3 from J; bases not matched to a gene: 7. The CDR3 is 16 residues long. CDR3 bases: TGTGCCAGCTCACCAGGGCAGGGGGTGGTCTACAATGAGCAGTTCTTC. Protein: CASSPGQGVVYNEQFF.

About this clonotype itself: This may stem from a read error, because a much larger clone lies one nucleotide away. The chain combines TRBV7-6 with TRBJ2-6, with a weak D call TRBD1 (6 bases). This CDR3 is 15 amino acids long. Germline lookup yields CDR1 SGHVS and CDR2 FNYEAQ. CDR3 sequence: CASSPRVPGANVRTF. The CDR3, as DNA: TGTGCCAGCAGCCCCAGGGTTCCAGGGGCCAACGTCCGGACTTTC.

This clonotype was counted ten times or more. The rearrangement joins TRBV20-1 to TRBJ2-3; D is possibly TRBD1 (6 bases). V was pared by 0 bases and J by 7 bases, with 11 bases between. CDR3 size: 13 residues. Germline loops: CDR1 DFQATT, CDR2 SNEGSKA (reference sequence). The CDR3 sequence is CSARDLRGYTQYF. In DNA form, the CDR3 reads TGCAGTGCTAGAGATCTAAGGGGGTATACGCAGTATTTT.

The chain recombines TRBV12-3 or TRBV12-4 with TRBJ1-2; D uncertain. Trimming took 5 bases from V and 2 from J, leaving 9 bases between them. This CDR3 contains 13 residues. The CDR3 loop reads CASSQKENYGYTF. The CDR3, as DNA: TGTGCCAGCAGTCAGAAAGAGAACTATGGCTACACCTTC.

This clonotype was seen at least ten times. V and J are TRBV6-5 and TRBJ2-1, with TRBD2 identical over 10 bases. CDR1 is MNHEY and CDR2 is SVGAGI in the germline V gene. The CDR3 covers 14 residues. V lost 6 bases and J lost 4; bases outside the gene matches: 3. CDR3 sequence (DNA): TGTGCCAGCAGCTGGACTAGCGGTTACAATGAGCAGTTCTTC. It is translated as CASSWTSGYNEQFF.

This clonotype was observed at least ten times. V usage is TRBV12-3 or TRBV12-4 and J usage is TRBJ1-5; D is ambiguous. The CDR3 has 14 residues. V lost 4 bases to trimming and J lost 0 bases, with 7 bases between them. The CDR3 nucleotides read TGTGCCAGCAGTTACCAGCTTAGCAATCAGCCCCAGCATTTT. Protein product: CASSYQLSNQPQHF.

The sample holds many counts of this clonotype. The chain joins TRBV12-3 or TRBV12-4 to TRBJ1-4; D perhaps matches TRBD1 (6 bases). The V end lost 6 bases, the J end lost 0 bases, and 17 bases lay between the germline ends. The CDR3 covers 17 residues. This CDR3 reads CASRPRGGLATNEKLFF. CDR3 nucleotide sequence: TGTGCCAGCAGACCAAGGGGGGGCCTAGCAACTAATGAAAAACTGTTTTTT.

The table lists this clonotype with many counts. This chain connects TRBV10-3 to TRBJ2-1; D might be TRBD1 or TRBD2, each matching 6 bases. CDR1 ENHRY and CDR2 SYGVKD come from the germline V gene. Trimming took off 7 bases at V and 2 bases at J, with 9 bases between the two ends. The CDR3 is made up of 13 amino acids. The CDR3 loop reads CAIKGGTYNEQFF. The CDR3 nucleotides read TGTGCCATCAAGGGGGGTACCTACAATGAGCAGTTCTTC.

The CDR3: CASSGPGLAGGLTYNEQYF. In DNA form, the CDR3 reads TGTGCCAGCAGCGGCCCGGGACTAGCGGGGGGTCTCACCTACAATGAGCAGTACTTC. The chain combines TRBV9 with TRBJ2-1, with 15 bases fitting TRBD2. The assigned J gene may be wrong: the sequence end matches TRBJ2-7 better. The CDR3 is 19 residues long. Germline V gene sequence: CDR1 SGDLS, CDR2 YYNGEE.

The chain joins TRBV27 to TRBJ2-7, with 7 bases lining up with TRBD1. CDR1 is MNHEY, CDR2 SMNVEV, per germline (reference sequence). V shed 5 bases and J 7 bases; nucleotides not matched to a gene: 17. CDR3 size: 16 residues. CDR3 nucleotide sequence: TGTGCCAGCAGTCTACCCGCTTCGACAGGGCGGAATGAGCAGTACTTC. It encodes CASSLPASTGRNEQYF.

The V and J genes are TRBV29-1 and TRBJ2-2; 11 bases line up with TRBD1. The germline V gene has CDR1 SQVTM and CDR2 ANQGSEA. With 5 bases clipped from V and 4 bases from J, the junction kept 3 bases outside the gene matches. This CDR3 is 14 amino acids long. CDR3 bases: TGCAGCGTTCCGGGACAGGGGGGCACCGGGGAGCTGTTTTTT. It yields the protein CSVPGQGGTGELFF.

The CDR3 DNA reads TGTGCCAGCAGCAAAGCTCAGTCCGGACAGACCAATCAGCCCCAGCATTTT. This sequence encodes CASSKAQSGQTNQPQHF. This chain uses TRBV21-1 with TRBJ1-5; the table names TRBD1, a call not compared with the DNA. TRBV21-1 is annotated as a pseudogene. The CDR3 covers 17 residues.

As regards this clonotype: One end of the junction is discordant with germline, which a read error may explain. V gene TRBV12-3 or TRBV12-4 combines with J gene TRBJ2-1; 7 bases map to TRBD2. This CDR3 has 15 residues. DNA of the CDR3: TGTGCCAGCAGTCCCTACGGGGGAGGGCCGTATGAGCAGGTCTTC. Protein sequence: CASSPYGGGPYEQVF.

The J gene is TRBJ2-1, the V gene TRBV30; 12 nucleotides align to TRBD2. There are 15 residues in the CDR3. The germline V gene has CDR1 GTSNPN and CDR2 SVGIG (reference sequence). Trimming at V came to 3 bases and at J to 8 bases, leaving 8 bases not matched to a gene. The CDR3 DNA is TGTGCCTGGAGCCGGACTAGCGGGGTAGTTGATGAGCAGTTCTTC. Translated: CAWSRTSGVVDEQFF.

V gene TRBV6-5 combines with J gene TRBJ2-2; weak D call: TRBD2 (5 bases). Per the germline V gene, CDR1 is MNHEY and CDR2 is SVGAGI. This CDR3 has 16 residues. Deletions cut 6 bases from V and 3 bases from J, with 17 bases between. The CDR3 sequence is CASSRPGDGDTGELFF. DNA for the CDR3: TGTGCCAGCAGCCGCCCCGGGGATGGGGACACCGGGGAGCTGTTTTTT.

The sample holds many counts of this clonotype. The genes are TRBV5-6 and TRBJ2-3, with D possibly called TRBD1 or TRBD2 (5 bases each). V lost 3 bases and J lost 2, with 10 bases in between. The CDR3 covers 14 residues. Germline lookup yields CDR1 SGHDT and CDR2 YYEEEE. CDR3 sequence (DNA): TGTGCCAGCAGCTCCACGGGGCCCACAGATACGCAGTATTTT. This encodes CASSSTGPTDTQYF.